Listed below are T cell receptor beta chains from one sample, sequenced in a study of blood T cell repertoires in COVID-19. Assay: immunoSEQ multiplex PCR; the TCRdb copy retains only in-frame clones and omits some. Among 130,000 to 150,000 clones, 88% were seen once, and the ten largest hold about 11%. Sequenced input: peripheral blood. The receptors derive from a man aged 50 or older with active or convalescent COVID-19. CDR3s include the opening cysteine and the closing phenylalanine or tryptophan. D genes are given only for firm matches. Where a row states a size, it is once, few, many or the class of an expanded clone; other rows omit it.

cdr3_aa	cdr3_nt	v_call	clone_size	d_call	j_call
CASSGGDYEQYF	TGTGCCAGCAGCGGCGGGGACTACGAGCAGTACTTC	TRBV5-4	few	.	TRBJ2-7
CASRDRGRYEQYF	TGTGCCAGCAGGGACAGGGGAAGGTACGAGCAGTACTTC	TRBV2	.	TRBD1	TRBJ2-7
CASSPRTSGLTGELFF	TGCGCCAGCAGTCCACGGACTAGCGGGCTCACCGGGGAGCTGTTTTTT	TRBV4-1	few	TRBD2	TRBJ2-2
CAWSLGNQPQHF	TGTGCCTGGAGCCTCGGCAATCAGCCCCAGCATTTT	TRBV30	.	.	TRBJ1-5
CASAIQPGQANEKLFF	TGTGCCAGCGCCATCCAGCCAGGGCAAGCTAATGAAAAACTGTTTTTT	TRBV4-2	.	.	TRBJ1-4
CATTRLGSVDYTEAFF	TGTGCCACCACTCGATTGGGGTCTGTGGACTACACTGAAGCTTTCTTT	TRBV24-1	.	.	TRBJ1-1
CASSLAGSNREKLFF	TGCGCCAGCAGCTTGGCCGGTTCAAACCGGGAAAAACTGTTTTTT	TRBV5-1	.	.	TRBJ1-4
CASAGLSAAKETQYF	TGTGCCAGCGCAGGGTTGTCGGCCGCTAAGGAGACCCAGTACTTC	TRBV19	.	.	TRBJ2-5
CASSPQGGETQYF	TGTGCCAGCAGCCCACAGGGAGGGGAGACCCAGTACTTC	TRBV7-8	.	.	TRBJ2-5
CASRKIRSAGVHEQFF	TGTGCCAGCAGAAAAATTAGATCAGCGGGAGTCCATGAGCAGTTCTTC	TRBV11-2	.	TRBD2	TRBJ2-1
CASSPGGRNEQFF	TGTGCCAGCAGCCCAGGGGGGAGGAATGAGCAGTTCTTC	TRBV7-3	once	.	TRBJ2-1
CASSLVQGGKTQYF	TGTGCCAGCAGTTTAGTACAGGGGGGGAAGACCCAGTACTTC	TRBV28	.	.	TRBJ2-5
CATSSRRGATDTQYF	TGTGCCACCAGCAGTCGAAGGGGTGCCACAGATACGCAGTATTTT	TRBV15	.	.	TRBJ2-3
CASRLWQGTGGQPQHF	TGTGCCAGCAGGCTGTGGCAGGGGACAGGAGGACAGCCCCAGCATTTT	TRBV28	.	TRBD1	TRBJ1-5
CASSFGQGRAFF	TGTGCCAGCAGCTTCGGACAGGGGAGAGCTTTCTTT	TRBV7-9	.	TRBD1	TRBJ1-1
CASSQTTTGELFF	TGTGCCAGCAGCCAGACAACGACCGGGGAGCTGTTTTTT	TRBV3-1/TRBV3-2	once	.	TRBJ2-2
CATSDLGQANTGELFF	TGTGCCACCAGTGATTTGGGACAGGCGAACACCGGGGAGCTGTTTTTT	TRBV24-1	.	TRBD1	TRBJ2-2
CASTSGTSITDTQYF	TGCGCCAGCACTAGCGGGACTTCGATCACAGATACGCAGTATTTT	TRBV5-1	.	TRBD2	TRBJ2-3
CASLSGGSGNTIYF	TGTGCCAGCCTTTCGGGGGGGAGCGGAAACACCATATATTTT	TRBV6-5	few	.	TRBJ1-3
CATTKVGGGFDIQYF	TGCGCCACCACGAAGGTTGGGGGCGGGTTTGACATTCAGTACTTC	TRBV23-1	.	.	TRBJ2-4
CASRMDRGVLNIQYF	TGTGCCAGCAGGATGGACAGGGGAGTCTTAAACATTCAGTACTTC	TRBV28	.	TRBD1	TRBJ2-4
CASSSGLANYEQYF	TGTGCCAGCAGCTCGGGACTAGCAAACTACGAGCAGTACTTC	TRBV5-4	once	TRBD2	TRBJ2-7
CASSPGVGSTEAFF	TGTGCCAGCTCACCGGGAGTTGGGAGCACTGAAGCTTTCTTT	TRBV18	once	.	TRBJ1-1
CASSPLDSEAFF	TGTGCCAGCTCACCACTTGACAGTGAAGCTTTCTTT	TRBV18	.	.	TRBJ1-1
CASRFDSNEKLFF	TGTGCCAGCAGATTCGACAGTAATGAAAAACTGTTTTTT	TRBV6-5	.	.	TRBJ1-4
CATRTGRETQYF	TGTGCCACCCGGACAGGGAGAGAGACCCAGTACTTC	TRBV15	.	TRBD1	TRBJ2-5
CASSYYSGLSYNEQFF	TGTGCCAGCAGTTACTATAGCGGCCTCTCCTACAATGAGCAGTTCTTC	TRBV6-2/TRBV6-3	once	.	TRBJ2-1
CASSLALRPLEETQYF	TGTGCCAGCAGCTTAGCGTTGCGTCCGCTCGAAGAGACCCAGTACTTC	TRBV7-2	.	.	TRBJ2-5
CASSGLAGGHEQYF	TGTGCCAGCAGCGGACTAGCGGGAGGGCACGAGCAGTACTTC	TRBV7-9	.	TRBD2	TRBJ2-7
CASLGQFNSPLHF	TGTGCCAGCTTGGGACAGTTTAATTCACCCCTCCACTTT	TRBV6-5	.	TRBD1	TRBJ1-6
CAWSPDISYEQYF	TGTGCCTGGAGTCCGGACATTTCCTACGAGCAGTACTTC	TRBV30	.	.	TRBJ2-7
CASSEDSWTSSYEQYF	TGTGCCAGCAGTGAGGACAGCTGGACTAGCTCCTACGAGCAGTACTTC	TRBV2	.	.	TRBJ2-7
CASSRGTGGNQPQHF	TGTGCCAGTAGTAGAGGGACAGGGGGCAATCAGCCCCAGCATTTT	TRBV19	once	TRBD1	TRBJ1-5
CATPLWEGDNSPLHF	TGTGCCACCCCATTGTGGGAGGGGGATAATTCACCCCTCCACTTT	TRBV7-9	once	.	TRBJ1-6
CASSQATAGPYEQYF	TGCGCCAGCAGCCAAGCCACAGCGGGCCCATACGAGCAGTACTTC	TRBV4-1	.	.	TRBJ2-7
CASSYERGNEQFF	TGTGCCAGCAGCTACGAACGGGGCAATGAGCAGTTCTTC	TRBV11-3	.	.	TRBJ2-1
CATSEPHRGRTGELFF	TGTGCCACCAGTGAACCGCACAGGGGCCGCACCGGGGAGCTGTTTTTT	TRBV24-1	.	TRBD1	TRBJ2-2
CASSPLAGVVKNIQYF	TGTGCCAGCAGCCCTCTAGCGGGAGTAGTCAAAAACATTCAGTACTTC	TRBV7-2	.	TRBD2	TRBJ2-4
CASSMTSFHEQYF	TGTGCCAGCAGCATGACTAGCTTCCACGAGCAGTACTTC	TRBV5-4	.	TRBD2	TRBJ2-7
CASSLDSSSGNTIYF	TGTGCCAGCAGTCTCGACTCTAGCTCTGGAAACACCATATATTTT	TRBV6-5	once	.	TRBJ1-3
CASSLEAGYSNQPQHF	TGTGCCAGCAGTTTAGAGGCAGGGTATAGCAATCAGCCCCAGCATTTT	TRBV28	.	.	TRBJ1-5
CASSLEDRYNEQFF	TGTGCCAGCAGCTTAGAGGACAGGTACAATGAGCAGTTCTTC	TRBV7-9	.	TRBD1	TRBJ2-1
CASSFRTGAQETQYF	TGTGCCAGCTCATTTCGGACAGGAGCCCAAGAGACCCAGTACTTC	TRBV18	.	TRBD1	TRBJ2-5
CASSLDGTPGNTIYF	TGCGCCAGCAGCTTGGACGGGACACCTGGAAACACCATATATTTT	TRBV5-1	.	.	TRBJ1-3
CASSERSEVLNYGYTF	TGTGCCAGCAGTGAACGGTCAGAGGTCTTGAACTATGGCTACACCTTC	TRBV6-1	.	.	TRBJ1-2
CASSLTSNYGYTF	TGCGCCAGCAGCTTGACAAGTAACTATGGCTACACCTTC	TRBV5-1	.	.	TRBJ1-2
CASALGTQPQHF	TGTGCCAGTGCGCTCGGTACTCAGCCCCAGCATTTT	TRBV19	.	.	TRBJ1-5
CASSLDISNIQYF	TGTGCCAGCAGCTTGGATATTTCGAACATTCAGTACTTC	TRBV5-6	.	.	TRBJ2-4
CASSTSGRTYEQYF	TGTGCCAGCAGTACTAGCGGGAGGACCTACGAGCAGTACTTC	TRBV28	.	TRBD2	TRBJ2-7